Following are 17 T cell receptor beta chains from one sample sequenced in a study of T cells after yellow fever vaccination. Using its own MiXCR run on the 5' RACE reads, TCRdb lists one record per CDR3 protein. The data contain more than 75,000 distinct CDR3 sequences, about 8.8% of them singletons. The source was CD8+ T cells not binding an NS4B(214-222) dextramer, sorted from PBMCs, collected roughly 14 days after the first yellow fever vaccination. The receptors come from a man aged 18 to 29 who received the YFV17D yellow fever vaccine.

This clonotype has more than one count but fewer than ten. The rearrangement uses TRBV29-1 and TRBJ2-1; D unresolved. Deletions cut 6 bases from V and 2 bases from J, with 11 bases between. Per the germline V gene, CDR1 is SQVTM and CDR2 is ANQGSEA. The CDR3 is 13 residues long. This CDR3 is CSVVCLPYNEQFF. The CDR3 DNA follows: TGCAGCGTCGTTTGCCTGCCCTACAATGAGCAGTTCTTC.

J is TRBJ2-7 and V is TRBV4-1; possibly TRBD1 for D (6 bases). V dropped 4 bases and J dropped 4 bases, with 17 bases sitting between them. Germline CDR1 is MGHRA and CDR2 is YSYEKL. The CDR3 runs 15 residues. This CDR3 reads CASSPRQVAGYEQYF. DNA of the CDR3: TGCGCCAGCAGCCCACGACAGGTTGCTGGGTACGAGCAGTACTTC.

This clonotype came up a few times. The chain recombines TRBV12-3 or TRBV12-4 with TRBJ1-2; 7 nucleotides agree with TRBD1. This CDR3 comprises 16 residues. V shed 4 bases and J 4 bases; nucleotides not matched to a gene: 12. Written as DNA, the CDR3 is TGTGCCAGCAGTTCACCACAGGGGCCCATAGGCTATGGCTACACCTTC. Translating gives CASSSPQGPIGYGYTF.

V is TRBV30 and J is TRBJ1-2, with D uncertain. CDR3 length: 10 amino acids. Per the germline V gene, CDR1 is GTSNPN and CDR2 is SVGIG (reference sequence). V lost 6 bases to trimming and J lost 8 bases, with 10 bases between them. This CDR3 is CACSGLGYTF. The CDR3 nucleotides read TGTGCCTGCTCGGGGTTAGGCTACACCTTC.

This clonotype has only a few counts. The V and J genes are TRBV10-3 and TRBJ1-1; D is possibly TRBD1 (5 bases). The CDR3 sequence is 14 residues long. V gave up 2 bases and J gave up 0 bases, with 7 bases separating them. From germline, CDR1 is ENHRY and CDR2 SYGVKD. CDR3 in DNA: TGTGCCATCAGTGAGGGAGGGGTGAACACTGAAGCTTTCTTT. This gives the protein CAISEGGVNTEAFF.

This clonotype appeared many times. The rearrangement links TRBV12-3 or TRBV12-4 to TRBJ1-1, with 11 bases lining up with TRBD1. V shed 5 bases, J shed 5 bases, and the junction held 10 bases outside the gene matches. This CDR3 spans 16 amino acids. CDR3 DNA sequence: TGTGCCAGCAGTCTCGGACAGGGGGCTCTGTTGACTGAAGCTTTCTTT. Its translation: CASSLGQGALLTEAFF.

This clonotype has only a few counts. V usage is TRBV7-9 and J usage is TRBJ2-5; D may match TRBD1 or TRBD2 (5 bases each). Germline V CDR1 and CDR2: SEHNR, FQNEAQ (reference sequence). The CDR3 totals 14 residues. The V gene lost 5 bases and the J gene lost 6 bases, with 16 bases spanning the gap. The CDR3 is CASSVGTRPKTQYF. Here the CDR3 DNA reads TGTGCCAGCAGCGTTGGGACCCGCCCTAAGACCCAGTACTTC.

CDR3 in DNA: TGTGCCAGCAGCTTAACGACGTTCTCGAGGACATCCTCCTACGAGCAGTACTTC. Its protein product is CASSLTTFSRTSSYEQYF. The V gene is TRBV7-6, the J gene TRBJ2-7; D is perhaps TRBD1 (5 bases). V lost 2 bases to trimming and J lost 0 bases, with 20 bases between them. CDR1 SGHVS and CDR2 FNYEAQ come from the germline V gene. The CDR3 is made up of 18 amino acids.

V usage is TRBV6-2 or TRBV6-3 and J usage is TRBJ1-6, with TRBD1 identical over 9 bases. Germline CDR1 is MNHEY and CDR2 is SVGEGT. V lost 2 bases and J lost 9; bases outside the gene matches: 8. CDR3 length equals 16 residues. CDR3 amino acids: CASSYLRDREGSPLHF. CDR3 nucleotide sequence: TGTGCCAGCAGTTACCTCCGGGACAGGGAAGGTTCACCCCTCCACTTT.

The chain is built from TRBV5-5 and TRBJ2-5; 7 bases align to TRBD1. The V gene end was trimmed by 1 base and the J gene end by 3 bases; junction bases not matched to a gene: 12. Germline V CDR1 and CDR2: SGHKS, YYEKEE (reference sequence). CDR3 length equals 17 residues. As DNA, the CDR3 is TGTGCCAGCAGCTTGCGTTATCCGGGACAGCTAGAAGAGACCCAGTACTTC. Its translation is CASSLRYPGQLEETQYF.

This clonotype was observed a handful of times. The chain combines TRBV12-3 or TRBV12-4 with TRBJ1-5; D perhaps matches TRBD1 (6 bases). The CDR3 runs 14 residues. The germline V and J ends were trimmed by 6 bases and 9 bases, with 18 bases remaining between them. For the CDR3, the DNA is TGTGCCAGCAGCCTGGGGGGCGGGATGATGCCCCAGCATTTT. Its protein is CASSLGGGMMPQHF.

A few counts support this clonotype. V and J are TRBV20-1 and TRBJ2-3, with a weak D call TRBD2 (5 bases). The CDR3 has 12 amino acids. CDR1 and CDR2 from the germline V gene are DFQATT and SNEGSKA (reference sequence). Trimming removed 5 bases at V and 1 base at J, with 7 bases between. CDR3 residues: CSADYGTDTQYF. Written as DNA, the CDR3 is TGCAGTGCTGACTACGGCACAGATACGCAGTATTTT.

This clonotype was recorded at least ten times. The chain links TRBV5-1 to TRBJ2-5; 8 nucleotides line up with TRBD1. Germline assignment: CDR1 SGHRS and CDR2 YFSETQ. The V gene end was trimmed by 2 bases and the J gene end by 4 bases; junction bases not matched to a gene: 7. The CDR3 consists of 15 residues. The CDR3 DNA is TGCGCCAGCAGCTTAACAGGGGGATTGGGAGAGACCCAGTACTTC. Translated: CASSLTGGLGETQYF.

This chain joins TRBV10-2 and TRBJ2-2; D gene ambiguous. CDR1 WSHSY and CDR2 SAAADI come from the germline V gene. Trimming removed 7 bases at V and 3 bases at J, with 9 bases between. This CDR3 has 13 residues. CDR3 bases: TGCGCCAGCATTCACGGAGACACCGGGGAGCTGTTTTTT. Encoded protein: CASIHGDTGELFF.

This clonotype was seen more than once but under ten times. The chain combines TRBV11-2 with TRBJ1-4; D ambiguous. The CDR3 runs to 17 residues. V was trimmed by 5 bases and J by 6 bases, leaving 22 bases between them. Germline V gene data show CDR1 as SGHAT and CDR2 as FQNNGV. The CDR3 DNA sequence: TGTGCCAGCAGCCCCCCAAATAGAGGGTCAAGGGATGAAAAACTGTTTTTT. Amino acids: CASSPPNRGSRDEKLFF.

Only a few counts were recorded for this clonotype. The chain couples TRBV7-2 to TRBJ2-3, with 14 bases that match TRBD2. V lost 4 bases to trimming and J lost 3 bases; unmatched junction nucleotides: 6. CDR1 is SGHTA and CDR2 is FQGNSA in the germline V gene. This CDR3 is built from 17 residues. This CDR3 is CASSSLGTSGGTDTQYF. The DNA of the CDR3 is TGTGCCAGCAGCTCCCTAGGGACTAGCGGGGGTACAGATACGCAGTATTTT.

The CDR3 sequence: CSVGGDYGYTF. CDR3 bases: TGCAGCGTTGGGGGGGACTATGGCTACACCTTC. The chain couples TRBV29-1 to TRBJ1-2; D may be TRBD1 (5 bases). Germline V gives CDR1 SQVTM, CDR2 ANQGSEA. The V end lost 4 bases, the J end lost 3 bases, and 6 bases lay between the germline ends. The CDR3 is 11 amino acids.